This T cell receptor (beta chain) derives from a study of shared clonotypes between healthy human individuals. Background on the study: Donors, aged 18 to 49, were a couple of women and three men.

The V and J ends lost 6 bases and 6 bases respectively, with 20 bases between them. Germline CDR1 MNHEY, CDR2 SMNVEV (reference sequence). The CDR3 consists of 15 residues. The authors split each subset's genomic DNA evenly across several immunoSEQ plates. Here immunoSEQ multiplex PCR was the method, and the copy in TCRdb shows in-frame clones only, minus some. Of hundreds of thousands of clones in the sample, around 77% were seen once. This TCR came from a woman aged 40 to 49 in good health. Some clones in this sample may be carry-over from other donors' samples. Sequencing was carried out using PBMCs. The chain combines TRBV27 with TRBJ1-2; no reliable D call. CDR3 sequence (DNA): TGTGCCAGCAGGACGAACGGGCCGCGAACCCATGGCTACACCTTC. Translated: CASRTNGPRTHGYTF.